Each of the 5 T cell receptor beta chains below was sequenced from the same sample in a study of cytotoxic CD8 clonotypes in ibrutinib-treated CLL. Produced via immunoSEQ multiplex PCR; TCRdb's table is partial and in-frame only. The repertoire includes some 140,000 clones, 75% to 95% of them detected once, and 10% to 13% sits in the top ten. The material was PBMCs, obtained after 12 months of ibrutinib treatment. These receptors all come from a human donor with chronic lymphocytic leukemia.

J is TRBJ2-7 and V is TRBV27; 7 bases are shared with TRBD2. The CDR3 runs 16 residues. Germline V gives CDR1 MNHEY, CDR2 SMNVEV (reference sequence). After removal of 3 bases from V and 4 bases from J, the junction contained 12 bases not matched to a gene. CDR3 DNA sequence: TGTGCCAGCAGTTTGAGCCCCGGGACTACAATTTACGAGCAGTACTTC. This encodes CASSLSPGTTIYEQYF.

The genes are TRBV2 and TRBJ2-2; no reliable D call. V shed 2 bases and J shed 4 bases, with 17 bases lying between them. There are 17 residues in the CDR3. Germline V gives CDR1 SNHLY, CDR2 FYNNEI. Here the CDR3 DNA reads TGTGCCAGCAGTGAAACCAGGCTCCGTGCCCGCACCGGGGAGCTGTTTTTT. Translated, it gives CASSETRLRARTGELFF.

The V call is TRBV4-1, the J call TRBJ2-2, with 14 positions matching TRBD2. CDR3 length equals 17 residues. V shed 4 bases and J 3 bases; nucleotides not matched to a gene: 4. Germline V CDR1 and CDR2: MGHRA, YSYEKL. CDR3 sequence: CASSLGLAGGYTGELFF. In DNA, the CDR3 is TGCGCCAGCAGCCTCGGACTAGCGGGAGGTTACACCGGGGAGCTGTTTTTT.

V is TRBV27 and J is TRBJ2-1; 9 nucleotides line up with TRBD2. Germline values: CDR1 MNHEY, CDR2 SMNVEV (reference sequence). J gave up 2 bases and V 6 bases, and 5 bases lay outside the gene matches. This CDR3 is 15 amino acids long. DNA for the CDR3: TGTGCCAGCAGCCAGACTAGCGGAGCCTACAATGAGCAGTTCTTC. This gives the protein CASSQTSGAYNEQFF.

V usage is TRBV7-2 and J usage is TRBJ1-5; D gene unclear. The CDR3 runs 15 residues. The germline gives CDR1 SGHTA, CDR2 FQGNSA. Trimming took off 2 bases at V and 0 bases at J, with 8 bases between the two ends. In DNA form, the CDR3 reads TGTGCCAGCAGCTTATTAGCCGTTAGCAATCAGCCCCAGCATTTT. It encodes CASSLLAVSNQPQHF.